A single sample gave rise to the 20 T cell receptor beta chains below, sequenced in a study of circulating and synovial CD4+ cells in juvenile arthritis. The table came from immunoSEQ multiplex PCR; TCRdb's copy has only in-frame clones and leaves some out. The sample consists of 1,300 or so clones, approximately 89% of them appearing once. Sample: HLA-DR+ CD4+ T cells from blood. Indicated subset: circulating pathogenic-like lymphocytes, sorted as HLA-DR+CD14-CD3+CD4+CD25low/- blood T cells. The source of these receptors is a human patient with juvenile idiopathic arthritis. Some clones in this sample may be carry-over from other donors' samples.

This CDR3 is CASSFRGEAFF. DNA for the CDR3: TGTGCCAGCAGCTTTAGGGGTGAAGCTTTCTTT. The V gene is TRBV5-6, the J gene TRBJ1-1; perhaps TRBD1 as D (5 bases). The CDR3 runs 11 residues. Per the germline V gene, CDR1 is SGHDT and CDR2 is YYEEEE. V lost 2 bases to trimming and J lost 7 bases, with 6 bases between them.

This clone was seen once. The chain is built from TRBV5-4 and TRBJ2-3; 7 nucleotides match TRBD2. Trimming cost V 4 bases and J 5 bases; bases outside gene matches: 7. There are 14 residues in the CDR3. CDR1 and CDR2 from the germline V gene are SGHNT and YYREEE (reference sequence). As DNA, the CDR3 is TGTGCCAGCAGCCCACCGCGGGGGATAGATACGCAGTATTTT. Protein sequence: CASSPPRGIDTQYF.

This clone was seen just once. The CDR3 DNA is TGTGCCACCGGCACTAACTACGAGCAGTACTTC. This encodes CATGTNYEQYF. The chain carries TRBV15 and TRBJ2-7, with D unresolved. The CDR3 runs 11 residues. Germline CDR1 is LNHNV and CDR2 is YYDKDF (reference sequence). Deletions cut 8 bases from V and 3 bases from J, with 8 bases between. Full variable domain (outside the CDR3, taken from reference TRBV15 and TRBJ2-7): DAMVIQNPRYQVTQFGKPVTLSCSQTLNHNVMYWYQQKSSQAPKLLFHYYDKDFNNEADTPDNFQSRRPNTSFCFLDIRSPGLGDTAMYLCATGTNYEQYFGPGTRLTVT.

This clone was seen a handful of times. The J gene is TRBJ2-5, the V gene TRBV6-5; 7 nucleotides line up with TRBD1. The CDR3 extends over 14 amino acids. Germline lookup yields CDR1 MNHEY and CDR2 SVGAGI. Losses at the gene ends were 4 bases for V and 0 bases for J; bases not matched to a gene: 2. The CDR3 bases are TGTGCCAGCAGTTCCGGACAGGACCAAGAGACCCAGTACTTC. Its translation is CASSSGQDQETQYF.

The rearrangement links TRBV7-2 to TRBJ2-1; perhaps TRBD2 as D (6 bases). This CDR3 comprises 15 residues. Trimming took off 6 bases at V and 3 bases at J, with 15 bases between the two ends. Germline loops: CDR1 SGHTA, CDR2 FQGNSA. The CDR3 DNA follows: TGTGCCAGCAGACTAAAGGGACTTAACTACAATGAGCAGTTCTTC. It codes for CASRLKGLNYNEQFF.

The chain carries TRBV27 and TRBJ2-1, with 13 bases lining up with TRBD2. The CDR3 is 15 amino acids. Germline V CDR1 and CDR2: MNHEY, SMNVEV (reference sequence). J gave up 6 bases and V 3 bases, and 2 bases lay outside the gene matches. The chain's CDR3 is CASSFGLAGVNEQFF. The CDR3 bases are TGTGCCAGCAGTTTTGGACTAGCGGGGGTCAATGAGCAGTTCTTC.

This sequence joins TRBV5-1 and TRBJ2-1, with TRBD1 identical over 8 bases. The V and J ends lost 4 bases and 7 bases, in that order; junction bases with no gene match: 7. The CDR3 has 14 residues. Germline V CDR1 and CDR2: SGHRS, YFSETQ. In nucleotides, the CDR3 is TGCGCCAGCAGCCAAGGGACAGGATCGAATGAGCAGTTCTTC. Amino acids: CASSQGTGSNEQFF.

The chain links TRBV6-4 to TRBJ2-1; D may be TRBD1 (6 bases). This CDR3 has 14 residues. CDR1 is MRHNA, CDR2 SNTAGT, per germline. V was shortened by 0 bases and J by 8 bases, with 11 bases between the two germline ends. The CDR3 reads CASSDSMAGDEQFF. In DNA form, the CDR3 reads TGTGCCAGCAGTGACTCGATGGCAGGGGATGAGCAGTTCTTC.

The rearrangement joins TRBV15 to TRBJ2-6; no reliable D call. The CDR3 loop spans 16 amino acids. Per germline, CDR1 LNHNV and CDR2 YYDKDF (reference sequence). Trimming pared 7 bases from V and 1 base from J, leaving 14 bases between. CDR3 sequence reads: CATTATLRSGANVLTF. The CDR3 DNA sequence: TGTGCCACCACCGCAACGTTGAGGTCTGGGGCCAACGTCCTGACTTTC.

This rearrangement joins TRBV25-1 to TRBJ2-3; D is undetermined. Trimming stripped 8 bases from V and 6 bases from J, with 12 bases between. The CDR3 runs to 12 residues. Germline V gene data show CDR1 as MGHDK and CDR2 as SYGVNS. The CDR3 protein is CASATPGDTQYF. The CDR3 DNA reads TGTGCCAGCGCCACTCCTGGTGATACGCAGTATTTT.

The J gene is TRBJ1-1, the V gene TRBV6-5; D unclear. The length of the CDR3 is 15 residues. The V gene's germline CDR1 is MNHEY and CDR2 SVGAGI. V shed 2 bases and J shed 2 bases, with 12 bases lying between them. The CDR3 is CASSYRSSRNTEAFF. CDR3 bases: TGTGCCAGCAGTTACCGGTCCTCCCGCAACACTGAAGCTTTCTTT.

The CDR3 spells CASSLASTSGGYYEQYF. Here the CDR3 DNA reads TGCGCCAGCAGCTTGGCTTCGACTAGCGGTGGCTACTACGAGCAGTACTTC. The chain combines TRBV5-1 with TRBJ2-7; 9 bases are shared with TRBD2. Germline CDR1 and CDR2: SGHRS and YFSETQ. V lost 0 bases to trimming and J lost 3 bases; unmatched junction nucleotides: 10. The CDR3 length is 17 residues.

The chain employs TRBV5-4 and TRBJ2-7; the match to TRBD2 covers 7 bases. The V segment lost 5 bases and the J segment 0 bases; nucleotides outside the gene matches: 8. The CDR3 is made up of 15 amino acids. Germline loops: CDR1 SGHNT, CDR2 YYREEE (reference sequence). The CDR3 sequence: CASSSPSGISYEQYF. The CDR3 bases are TGTGCCAGCAGTTCACCTAGCGGAATCTCCTACGAGCAGTACTTC.

The genes are TRBV7-2 and TRBJ2-1; 9 bases agree with TRBD2. The CDR3 loop spans 16 amino acids. Germline V gene lookup returns CDR1 SGHTA and CDR2 FQGNSA. Trimming at V came to 2 bases and at J to 7 bases, leaving 9 bases not matched to a gene. In DNA form, the CDR3 reads TGTGCCAGCAGCTTACGCATAGGCGGGAGGGGTAATGAGCAGTTCTTC. This gives the protein CASSLRIGGRGNEQFF. Looking up the rest from reference TRBV7-2 and TRBJ2-1 gives the full variable domain: GAGVSQSPSNKVTEKGKDVELRCDPISGHTALYWYRQSLGQGLEFLIYFQGNSAPDKSGLPSDRFSAERTGGSVSTLTIQRTQQEDSAVYLCASSLRIGGRGNEQFFGPGTRLTVL.

The V and J genes are TRBV15 and TRBJ2-3; 13 positions match TRBD2. Germline V gene sequence: CDR1 LNHNV, CDR2 YYDKDF (reference sequence). The J segment lost 4 bases and the V segment lost 5 bases, leaving 6 bases of the junction unmatched. The CDR3 length is 16 residues. In DNA, the CDR3 is TGTGCCACCAGCCAGGGACTAGCGGGATCTTCAGATACGCAGTATTTT. As protein: CATSQGLAGSSDTQYF.

In this sample, this clone turned up a few times. This chain links TRBV28 with TRBJ1-3; D possibly corresponds to TRBD1 (6 bases). V shed 5 bases and J shed 0 bases, with 11 bases lying between them. The length of the CDR3 is 15 residues. Per the germline V gene, CDR1 is MDHEN and CDR2 is SYDVKM. Written as DNA, the CDR3 is TGTGCCAGCAGTCCCGGACAGTACTCTGGAAACACCATATATTTT. This translates into CASSPGQYSGNTIYF.

The V gene is TRBV28, the J gene TRBJ1-1; D unresolved. Trimming pared 4 bases from V and 7 bases from J, leaving 10 bases between. Per germline, CDR1 MDHEN and CDR2 SYDVKM. This CDR3 has 12 residues. The CDR3 region has the DNA TGTGCCAGCAGTTGGAGCACCGTTGAAGCTTTCTTT. This gives the protein CASSWSTVEAFF.

The CDR3 loop is CATSRVTGGETQYF. In DNA form, the CDR3 reads TGTGCCACCAGCAGAGTCACGGGTGGGGAGACCCAGTACTTC. The chain recombines TRBV15 with TRBJ2-5; no firm D call. Germline-derived CDR1 and CDR2 are LNHNV and YYDKDF (reference sequence). This CDR3 contains 14 residues. Trimming pared 1 base from V and 5 bases from J, leaving 11 bases between.

The V call is TRBV18, the J call TRBJ2-5; TRBD2 matches 12 bases. The CDR3 runs to 16 residues. Germline CDR1 and CDR2: KGHSH and LQKENI. V was clipped by 5 bases and J by 2 bases; unmatched bases: 6. The CDR3 sequence is CASSSSSGRGQETQYF. The DNA of the CDR3 is TGTGCCAGCTCATCATCTAGCGGGAGGGGACAAGAGACCCAGTACTTC.

V gene TRBV6-4 combines with J gene TRBJ2-1; 11 bases are a match to TRBD2. V gave up 6 bases and J gave up 5 bases; unmatched junction bases: 6. Germline lookup yields CDR1 MRHNA and CDR2 SNTAGT. The CDR3 contains 15 residues. This CDR3 is CASSQLAGENNEQFF. DNA of the CDR3: TGTGCCAGCAGCCAACTAGCGGGAGAAAACAATGAGCAGTTCTTC.